The 27 T cell receptor beta chains listed next were all sequenced from one sample in a study of blood T cell repertoires in COVID-19. Method: immunoSEQ multiplex PCR; TCRdb's copy keeps in-frame clones and lacks some. The sample records 130,000 or so clones, around 86% being singletons. Sequencing was done on a sample of PBMCs or T cells enriched from blood (not recorded which). All receptors derive from a man younger than 45 who had recovered from COVID-19.

The chain carries TRBV2 and TRBJ1-2; TRBD1 is a possible D gene (5 bases). The CDR3 has 12 residues. V lost 4 bases and J 4 bases, leaving 7 bases between the germline ends. Germline-derived CDR1 and CDR2 are SNHLY and FYNNEI. DNA for the CDR3: TGTGCCAGCAGTGTACAGGTCTATGGCTACACCTTC. This codes for CASSVQVYGYTF.

The rearrangement links TRBV24-1 to TRBJ1-5; weak D call: TRBD1 (5 bases). The CDR3 consists of 13 residues. CDR1 and CDR2 (germline): KGHDR, SFDVKD. Trimming cost V 3 bases and J 7 bases, with 9 bases left between them. CDR3 in amino acids: CATSDGAGQPQHF. In DNA, the CDR3 is TGTGCCACCAGTGATGGGGCGGGACAGCCCCAGCATTTT.

V is TRBV7-9 and J is TRBJ1-6, with D possibly being TRBD1 (5 bases). This CDR3 is 14 amino acids long. Looked up from germline, CDR1 is SEHNR and CDR2 is FQNEAQ (reference sequence). The V end lost 1 base, the J end lost 10 bases, and 11 bases lay between the germline ends. Written as DNA, the CDR3 is TGTGCCAGCAGCTTAGAAGGGGTCTACTCACCCCTCCACTTT. Protein product: CASSLEGVYSPLHF.

V usage is TRBV9 and J usage is TRBJ1-1, with 8 bases lining up with TRBD1. This CDR3 has 13 amino acids. V was pared by 2 bases and J by 4 bases, with 1 base of the junction left unmatched. Germline values: CDR1 SGDLS, CDR2 YYNGEE. CDR3 protein: CASSVDRGTEAFF. CDR3 coding DNA: TGTGCCAGCAGCGTCGACAGGGGCACTGAAGCTTTCTTT.

The rearrangement uses TRBV5-1 and TRBJ2-2, with D possibly matching TRBD1 (5 bases). CDR3 length equals 15 residues. The germline CDR1 and CDR2 sequences are SGHRS and YFSETQ. The V gene lost 2 bases and the J gene lost 0 bases, with 8 bases spanning the gap. The CDR3: CASSFNRPNTGELFF. DNA of the CDR3: TGCGCCAGCAGCTTTAACAGGCCGAACACCGGGGAGCTGTTTTTT.

The rearrangement uses TRBV7-9 and TRBJ1-2, with D possibly being TRBD1 (5 bases). Germline lookup yields CDR1 SEHNR and CDR2 FQNEAQ (reference sequence). CDR3 length equals 12 residues. V was cut by 5 bases and J by 6 bases, with 10 bases left in between. CDR3 DNA sequence: TGTGCCAGCAGCGGAGGGACGGATGGCTACACCTTC. Translated, it gives CASSGGTDGYTF.

J is TRBJ2-1 and V is TRBV30; D unclear. The V end was cut by 0 bases, the J end by 13 bases, with 10 bases between. The germline V gene encodes CDR1 GTSNPN and CDR2 SVGIG (reference sequence). The CDR3 is made up of 11 amino acids. The CDR3, as DNA: TGTGCCTGGAGTGTGAGACGGGTCCAGTTCTTC. Protein sequence: CAWSVRRVQFF. Supplemented by reference TRBV30 and TRBJ2-1, the full variable domain reads SQTIHQWPATLVQPVGSPLSLECTVEGTSNPNLYWYRQAAGRGLQLLFYSVGIGQISSEVPQNLSASRPQDRQFILSSKKLLLSDSGFYLCAWSVRRVQFFGPGTRLTVL.

The chain recombines TRBV9 with TRBJ1-2; possible D gene TRBD1, 5 bases. This CDR3 spans 14 amino acids. Germline CDR1 is SGDLS and CDR2 is YYNGEE. V was clipped by 0 bases and J by 7 bases, with 13 bases between them. The CDR3 nucleotides are TGTGCCAGCAGCGTAGGATCCCAGGGAGGTGGCTACACCTTC. Its translation is CASSVGSQGGGYTF.

This clone occurred once. This chain joins TRBV5-1 and TRBJ1-5, with TRBD1 matching over 7 bases. CDR3 length: 14 residues. Germline V gene sequence: CDR1 SGHRS, CDR2 YFSETQ. J gave up 4 bases and V 3 bases, and 4 bases lay outside the gene matches. CDR3 bases: TGCGCCAGCAGCTCCGGGACAGAGAATCAGCCCCAGCATTTT. It yields the protein CASSSGTENQPQHF.

The V gene is TRBV6-1, the J gene TRBJ1-6, with no clear D. V was shortened by 0 bases and J by 7 bases, with 4 bases between the two germline ends. Germline V CDR1 and CDR2: MNHNS, SASEGT. The CDR3 runs 13 residues. CDR3 sequence: CASSEAANSPLHF. The CDR3 DNA reads TGTGCCAGCAGTGAAGCGGCAAATTCACCCCTCCACTTT.

V and J are TRBV2 and TRBJ2-3; 7 bases match TRBD2. The trim removed 7 bases at V and 5 bases at J, leaving 12 bases unmatched. Germline V gives CDR1 SNHLY, CDR2 FYNNEI. This CDR3 comprises 15 residues. CDR3 loop: CASNPSGLVEDTQYF. The CDR3 coding sequence is TGTGCCAGCAACCCGAGCGGACTAGTGGAAGATACGCAGTATTTT.

This sequence joins TRBV4-1 and TRBJ2-3; 11 nucleotides line up with TRBD2. CDR3 length: 15 amino acids. Germline values: CDR1 MGHRA, CDR2 YSYEKL. The V and J ends lost 4 bases and 4 bases, in that order; junction bases with no gene match: 4. For the CDR3, the DNA is TGCGCCAGCAGCCTTGGACTAGCGGGCCCAGATACGCAGTATTTT. Protein product: CASSLGLAGPDTQYF.

The chain joins TRBV5-1 to TRBJ2-5; tentatively, D is TRBD2 (7 bases). V lost 0 bases to trimming and J lost 4 bases, with 13 bases between them. This CDR3 contains 15 residues. The germline V gene has CDR1 SGHRS and CDR2 YFSETQ. CDR3: CASSLEGGPVETQYF. The DNA of the CDR3 is TGCGCCAGCAGCTTGGAGGGGGGGCCGGTAGAGACCCAGTACTTC.

The CDR3 bases are TGTGCCAGCAGCACGACTAGCGGGGGGTGGAATGAGCAGTTCTTC. Residues: CASSTTSGGWNEQFF. The chain couples TRBV11-2 to TRBJ2-1, with 13 bases fitting TRBD2. Trimming took 5 bases from V and 7 from J; bases not matched to a gene: 5. Germline values: CDR1 SGHAT, CDR2 FQNNGV. This CDR3 has 15 amino acids.

The V gene is TRBV29-1, the J gene TRBJ1-5; TRBD1 matches 8 bases. This CDR3 is 14 amino acids long. Germline lookup yields CDR1 SQVTM and CDR2 ANQGSEA. The J segment lost 0 bases and the V segment lost 5 bases, leaving 3 bases of the junction unmatched. This chain's CDR3 is CSVKTGDSNQPQHF. The CDR3 nucleotides read TGCAGCGTTAAGACAGGGGATAGCAATCAGCCCCAGCATTTT.

The V call is TRBV30, the J call TRBJ2-5, with 10 bases matching TRBD2. The ends lost 3 bases at V and 4 bases at J; junction bases unmatched: 8. The CDR3 has 15 amino acids. Germline V gene data show CDR1 as GTSNPN and CDR2 as SVGIG (reference sequence). CDR3 bases: TGTGCCTGGAGCGGGTCTAGCGGGAGTCTAGAGACCCAGTACTTC. Translating gives CAWSGSSGSLETQYF.

This chain connects TRBV27 to TRBJ1-5; TRBD1 matches 11 bases. CDR3 length: 15 residues. V was clipped by 8 bases and J by 4 bases; unmatched bases: 7. CDR1 MNHEY and CDR2 SMNVEV come from the germline V gene (reference sequence). Written as DNA, the CDR3 is TGTGCCAGCTCAAAGGGACAGGGGGGAAATCAGCCCCAGCATTTT. Translated, it gives CASSKGQGGNQPQHF.

The V and J genes are TRBV29-1 and TRBJ2-3, with TRBD2 matching over 12 bases. With V trimmed by 3 bases and J by 2 bases, 3 bases remained unmatched. The CDR3 extends over 15 amino acids. Germline loops: CDR1 SQVTM, CDR2 ANQGSEA. CDR3 amino acids: CSVDGLAGSTDTQYF. As DNA, the CDR3 is TGCAGCGTTGATGGACTAGCGGGATCCACAGATACGCAGTATTTT.

The chain couples TRBV19 to TRBJ1-1; D not resolved. There are 13 residues in the CDR3. The germline V and J ends were trimmed by 6 bases and 8 bases, with 16 bases remaining between them. Germline CDR1 reads LNHDA; CDR2 reads SQIVND (reference sequence). The CDR3 spells CASSAGSRREAFF. The CDR3 nucleotides read TGTGCCAGTAGCGCGGGTTCCCGTAGAGAAGCTTTCTTT. Variable domain in full (rest from reference TRBV19 and TRBJ1-1): DGGITQSPKYLFRKEGQNVTLSCEQNLNHDAMYWYRQDPGQGLRLIYYSQIVNDFQKGDIAEGYSVSREKKESFPLTVTSAQKNPTAFYLCASSAGSRREAFFGQGTRLTVV.

This clone was observed a handful of times. V gene TRBV29-1 combines with J gene TRBJ1-4; 8 bases match TRBD1. Germline V gene sequence: CDR1 SQVTM, CDR2 ANQGSEA. The CDR3 has 13 amino acids. V shed 3 bases, J shed 5 bases, and the junction held 2 bases outside the gene matches. The CDR3 loop is CSVEDRANEKLFF. CDR3 DNA sequence: TGCAGCGTTGAGGACAGGGCCAATGAAAAACTGTTTTTT.

V is TRBV9 and J is TRBJ2-6; TRBD1 matches 10 bases. The germline V gene encodes CDR1 SGDLS and CDR2 YYNGEE. With V trimmed by 2 bases and J by 1 base, 15 bases remained unmatched. This CDR3 has 21 residues. The DNA for the CDR3 is TGTGCCAGCAGCGTGAACCGTGTAGGGGGACAGGGGAAATCTGGGGCCAACGTCCTGACTTTC. Translated, it gives CASSVNRVGGQGKSGANVLTF.

This chain links TRBV28 with TRBJ1-1; 9 bases match TRBD1. Per germline, CDR1 MDHEN and CDR2 SYDVKM. This CDR3 spans 15 amino acids. V was clipped by 3 bases and J by 5 bases; unmatched bases: 7. In nucleotides, the CDR3 is TGTGCCAGCAGTTTGGGGACAGGGCAGGTTACTGAAGCTTTCTTT. Its translation: CASSLGTGQVTEAFF.

The V and J genes are TRBV9 and TRBJ2-1, with 12 positions matching TRBD1. This CDR3 has 16 amino acids. V dropped 0 bases and J dropped 8; count of bases not matched to a gene: 6. CDR1 and CDR2 from the germline V gene are SGDLS and YYNGEE. CDR3 nucleotide sequence: TGTGCCAGCAGCGTAGAGGGACAGGGGGCTATCGATGAGCAGTTCTTC. It yields the protein CASSVEGQGAIDEQFF. Filled out from reference TRBV9 and TRBJ2-1, the complete variable domain reads DSGVTQTPKHLITATGQRVTLRCSPRSGDLSVYWYQQSLDQGLQFLIQYYNGEERAKGNILERFSAQQFPDLHSELNLSSLELGDSALYFCASSVEGQGAIDEQFFGPGTRLTVL.

The CDR3 sequence is CASSFRRGDQPQHF. The CDR3 coding sequence is TGTGCCAGCAGTTTTCGTAGGGGCGATCAGCCCCAGCATTTT. V and J are TRBV27 and TRBJ1-5; D may be TRBD1 (5 bases). The CDR3 contains 14 residues. CDR1 and CDR2 (germline): MNHEY, SMNVEV (reference sequence). V was pared by 3 bases and J by 5 bases, with 11 bases between.

V usage is TRBV7-8 and J usage is TRBJ1-1; D is possibly TRBD1 (5 bases). Between the trimmed V and J ends, which lost 6 bases and 0 bases, there was a span of 11 bases. The length of the CDR3 is 14 residues. The V gene's germline CDR1 is SGHVS and CDR2 FQNEAQ. The CDR3 DNA reads TGTGCCAGCAGAATTGACAGCTTGAACACTGAAGCTTTCTTT. The encoded protein is CASRIDSLNTEAFF.

V and J are TRBV28 and TRBJ2-7, with 13 bases identical to TRBD2. Germline loops: CDR1 MDHEN, CDR2 SYDVKM. The CDR3 contains 16 residues. V dropped 4 bases and J dropped 4; count of bases not matched to a gene: 7. CDR3 loop: CASSSGGLAGEYEQYV. The DNA of the CDR3 is TGTGCCAGCAGTTCCGGCGGACTAGCGGGGGAGTACGAGCAGTACGTC.

The chain carries TRBV19 and TRBJ1-5, with D hard to call. There are 17 residues in the CDR3. V lost 8 bases, J lost 4 bases, and 24 bases lay in between. From germline, CDR1 is LNHDA and CDR2 SQIVND (reference sequence). CDR3 loop: CASRVAPAAELNQPQHF. The CDR3 coding sequence is TGTGCCAGTCGAGTCGCTCCGGCGGCTGAGCTAAATCAGCCCCAGCATTTT.